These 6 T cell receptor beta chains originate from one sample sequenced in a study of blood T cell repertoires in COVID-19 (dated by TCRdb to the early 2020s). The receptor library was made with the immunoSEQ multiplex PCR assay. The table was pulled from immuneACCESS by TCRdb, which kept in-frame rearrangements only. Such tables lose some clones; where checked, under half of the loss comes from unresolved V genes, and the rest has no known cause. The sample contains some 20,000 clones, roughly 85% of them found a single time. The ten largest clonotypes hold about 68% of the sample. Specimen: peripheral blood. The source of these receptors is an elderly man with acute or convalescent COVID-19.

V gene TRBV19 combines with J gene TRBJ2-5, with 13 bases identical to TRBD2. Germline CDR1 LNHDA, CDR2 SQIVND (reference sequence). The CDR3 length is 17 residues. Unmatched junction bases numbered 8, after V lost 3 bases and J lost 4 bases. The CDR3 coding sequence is TGTGCCAGTAGTATCACTAGCGGGGGGGCGAGTATAGAGACCCAGTACTTC. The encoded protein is CASSITSGGASIETQYF.

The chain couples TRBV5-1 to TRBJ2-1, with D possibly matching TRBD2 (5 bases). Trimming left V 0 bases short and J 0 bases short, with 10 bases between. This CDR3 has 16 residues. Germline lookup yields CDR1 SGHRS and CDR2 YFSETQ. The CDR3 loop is CASSLETGSSYNEQFF. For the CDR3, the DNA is TGCGCCAGCAGCTTGGAGACGGGGAGCTCCTACAATGAGCAGTTCTTC.

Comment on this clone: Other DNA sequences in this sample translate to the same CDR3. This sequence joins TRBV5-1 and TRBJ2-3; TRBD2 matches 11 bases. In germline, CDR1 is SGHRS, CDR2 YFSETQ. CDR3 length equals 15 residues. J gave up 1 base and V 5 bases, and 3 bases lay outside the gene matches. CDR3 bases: TGCGCCAGCAGTTCACTAGCGGGGGGCACAGATACGCAGTATTTT. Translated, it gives CASSSLAGGTDTQYF.

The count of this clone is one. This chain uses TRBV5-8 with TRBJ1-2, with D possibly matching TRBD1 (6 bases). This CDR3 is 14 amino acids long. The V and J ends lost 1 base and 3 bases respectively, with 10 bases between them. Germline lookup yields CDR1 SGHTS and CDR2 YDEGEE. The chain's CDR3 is CASSLRGADYGYTF. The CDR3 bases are TGTGCCAGCAGCTTGCGGGGGGCAGACTATGGCTACACCTTC.

CDR3 in amino acids: CSVEASSYGYTF. Written as DNA, the CDR3 is TGCAGCGTTGAAGCGAGCTCCTATGGCTACACCTTC. The chain employs TRBV29-1 and TRBJ1-2, with unresolved D. The CDR3 runs 12 residues. CDR1 is SQVTM, CDR2 ANQGSEA, per germline. V gave up 1 base and J gave up 4 bases, with 7 bases separating them.

CDR3 DNA: TGTGCCAGCAGACATACTAGCGGGGGGATCGCGAACGAGCAGTACTTC. It encodes CASRHTSGGIANEQYF. This chain uses TRBV7-2 with TRBJ2-7; TRBD2 matches at 12 bases. CDR1 is SGHTA, CDR2 FQGNSA, per germline. The CDR3 loop spans 16 amino acids. V lost 6 bases to trimming and J lost 5 bases; unmatched junction nucleotides: 11.